This is a list of T cell receptor beta chains from one sample in a study of CD8 T cells in ankylosing spondylitis. TCRdb reprocessed the 5' RACE reads with MiXCR, giving one entry per CDR3 protein. The data contain approximately 540,000 distinct CDR3 sequences, roughly an eighth of them singletons. Material: blood, either unsorted or a sorted T cell fraction (not recorded which). The receptors originated from a male donor with ankylosing spondylitis. Each CDR3 is given with its conserved first and last residue. D genes are given only for firm matches. Clone size appears in some rows only: once, few, many, or a class for an expanded clone.

>TRBJ2-1|TRBV3-1|-|-
CASSQGGPYNEQFF
TGTGCCAGCAGCCAAGGTGGGCCATACAATGAGCAGTTCTTC
>TRBJ2-1|TRBV3-1|-|TRBD2
CASSQNLAGGDEQFF
TGTGCCAGCAGCCAGAATCTAGCGGGAGGGGATGAGCAGTTCTTC
>TRBJ2-3|TRBV20-1|-|-
CSARRGGTADTQYF
TGCAGTGCTAGGCGCGGGGGCACGGCAGATACGCAGTATTTT
>TRBJ2-1|TRBV5-1|few|TRBD2
CASSWAGTSGDNEQFF
TGCGCCAGCAGCTGGGCCGGGACTAGCGGCGACAATGAGCAGTTCTTC
>TRBJ2-5|TRBV11-2|-|TRBD2
CASSPSWREGPQETQYF
TGTGCCAGCAGCCCATCGTGGCGGGAGGGCCCCCAAGAGACCCAGTACTTC
>TRBJ2-5|TRBV24-1|-|-
CATSDAGVRETQYF
TGTGCCACCAGTGACGCAGGGGTACGAGAGACCCAGTACTTC
>TRBJ1-5|TRBV6-1|-|-
CASNTGFSNQPQHF
TGTGCCAGCAATACAGGGTTTAGCAATCAGCCCCAGCATTTT
>TRBJ1-5|TRBV6-1|-|-
CASSVSTGGYQPQHF
TGTGCCAGCAGTGTCTCTACGGGGGGGTATCAGCCCCAGCATTTT
>TRBJ2-3|TRBV5-1|-|TRBD2
CASSVGTSGRATEDTQYF
TGCGCCAGCAGCGTCGGGACTAGCGGGAGGGCCACTGAAGATACGCAGTATTTT
>TRBJ2-4|TRBV3-1|few|TRBD1
CASSQDLGYQGENIQYF
TGTGCCAGCAGCCAAGATCTGGGATATCAGGGGGAAAACATTCAGTACTTC
>TRBJ1-6|TRBV5-6|-|-
CASSLGGYAVNSPLHF
TGTGCCAGCAGCTTGGGGGGGTACGCGGTGAATTCACCCCTCCACTTT
>TRBJ1-1|TRBV5-4|few|TRBD1
CASRTGGPRNTEAFF
TGTGCCAGCCGTACAGGGGGCCCCAGGAACACTGAAGCTTTCTTT
>TRBJ2-3|TRBV7-2|many|-
CASSPSGYTDTQYF
TGTGCCAGCAGCCCAAGCGGTTACACAGATACGCAGTATTTT
>TRBJ2-3|TRBV10-3|-|-
CAISPGLGGTDTQYF
TGTGCCATCAGTCCCGGACTGGGAGGAACAGATACGCAGTATTTT
>TRBJ1-6|TRBV3-1|few|-
CASSRPGPKNSPLHF
TGTGCCAGCAGCCGACCGGGACCGAAAAATTCACCCCTCCACTTT
>TRBJ2-1|TRBV5-1|few|TRBD2
CASRAGVGSYNEQFF
TGCGCCAGCAGAGCGGGAGTAGGCTCCTACAATGAGCAGTTCTTC
>TRBJ2-1|TRBV5-1|few|TRBD2
CASSLTYLAGVGSYNEQFF
TGCGCCAGCAGCTTGACCTATTTAGCGGGAGTAGGTTCCTACAATGAGCAGTTCTTC
>TRBJ2-1|TRBV11-1|-|TRBD2
CASSALGGLAGKNEQFF
TGTGCCAGCAGCGCCTTGGGGGGACTAGCGGGGAAAAATGAGCAGTTCTTC
>TRBJ2-1|TRBV10-1|-|-
CASSGQTRSNEQFF
TGCGCCAGCAGTGGACAGACCCGGAGCAATGAGCAGTTCTTC
>TRBJ1-1|TRBV10-1|many|-
CASSVRGGNTEAFF
TGCGCCAGCAGTGTCCGAGGAGGGAACACTGAAGCTTTCTTT
>TRBJ2-5|TRBV10-3|-|TRBD2
CATRPVAGEETQYF
TGTGCCACACGGCCGGTAGCGGGAGAAGAGACCCAGTACTTC
>TRBJ2-2|TRBV5-1|many|-
CASSYTGGELFF
TGCGCCAGCAGCTACACAGGCGGCGAGCTGTTTTTT
>TRBJ2-7|TRBV3-1|-|TRBD2
CASSQDVSLAEYEQYF
TGTGCCAGCAGCCAAGATGTAAGCCTAGCGGAATACGAGCAGTACTTC
>TRBJ2-1|TRBV5-1|few|-
CASSLDPGSNNEQFF
TGCGCCAGCAGCTTGGACCCGGGTTCCAACAATGAGCAGTTCTTC
>TRBJ2-1|TRBV20-1|-|-
CSAVRGYNEQFF
TGCAGTGCTGTCAGGGGTTACAATGAGCAGTTCTTC
>TRBJ2-6|TRBV5-6|few|TRBD1
CASSPGTGVGANVLTF
TGTGCCAGCAGCCCGGGGACAGGGGTAGGGGCCAACGTCCTGACTTTC
>TRBJ2-1|TRBV24-1|-|TRBD2
CATSDPNSGRVAYNEQFF
TGTGCCACCAGTGACCCTAATAGCGGGAGGGTGGCCTACAATGAGCAGTTCTTC
>TRBJ2-3|TRBV9|many|TRBD2
CASSAPWEGGTDTQYF
TGTGCCAGCAGCGCCCCGTGGGAGGGAGGAACAGATACGCAGTATTTT
>TRBJ2-5|TRBV11-2|-|TRBD2
CASSPLREGRKTQYF
TGTGCCAGCAGCCCCCTGCGGGAGGGCCGGAAGACCCAGTACTTC
>TRBJ1-4|TRBV5-1|-|TRBD1
CASSLGQGIHEKLFF
TGCGCCAGCAGCTTAGGACAGGGAATTCATGAAAAACTGTTTTTT
>TRBJ1-4|TRBV14|-|-
CASSQDIGAAEKLFF
TGTGCCAGCAGCCAAGATATCGGGGCAGCCGAAAAACTGTTTTTT
>TRBJ2-3|TRBV5-1|-|TRBD2
CASSSGLRSTDTQYF
TGCGCCAGCAGCTCGGGACTACGTAGCACAGATACGCAGTATTTT
>TRBJ2-1|TRBV30|-|-
CAWSKRVSSYNEQFF
TGTGCCTGGAGTAAGCGGGTTAGTTCCTACAATGAGCAGTTCTTC
>TRBJ1-4|TRBV20-1|few|-
CSARMAREKLFF
TGCAGTGCTAGGATGGCTAGGGAAAAACTGTTTTTT
>TRBJ2-2|TRBV5-1|-|TRBD2
CASSRLAGGNTGELFF
TGCGCCAGCAGCCGTTTAGCGGGAGGTAACACCGGGGAGCTGTTTTTT
>TRBJ2-2|TRBV24-1|-|TRBD1
CATSEHPGTGKTGELFF
TGTGCCACCAGTGAACATCCCGGGACAGGGAAAACCGGGGAGCTGTTTTTT
>TRBJ1-2|TRBV11-2|-|-
CASSFNNPDPEYGYTF
TGTGCCAGCAGCTTCAACAATCCCGACCCTGAGTATGGCTACACCTTC
>TRBJ2-7|TRBV7-9|-|TRBD2
CASSHSGSPTYEQYF
TGTGCCAGCAGCCACAGCGGGAGCCCCACCTACGAGCAGTACTTC
>TRBJ2-3|TRBV6-2/TRBV6-3|few|TRBD2
CASSYSSGSQDTQYF
TGTGCCAGCAGTTACTCCAGCGGGAGTCAGGATACGCAGTATTTT
>TRBJ2-5|TRBV12-3/TRBV12-4|many|TRBD2
CASSLRRLAGKETQYF
TGTGCCAGCAGTTTACGCCGGCTAGCGGGGAAAGAGACCCAGTACTTC
>TRBJ1-1|TRBV6-1|-|-
CASSQRNTEAFF
TGTGCCAGCAGTCAGAGGAACACTGAAGCTTTCTTT
>TRBJ1-3|TRBV5-1|-|-
CASSWDASGAGNTIYF
TGCGCCAGCAGCTGGGACGCCTCAGGCGCTGGAAACACCATATATTTT
>TRBJ2-5|TRBV27|-|-
CASSPQTASQETQYF
TGTGCCAGCAGTCCACAGACAGCGTCCCAAGAGACCCAGTACTTC
>TRBJ2-1|TRBV5-1|few|TRBD2
CASGPGRAPNEQFF
TGCGCCAGCGGTCCCGGGAGGGCCCCCAATGAGCAGTTCTTC
>TRBJ2-3|TRBV20-1|-|-
CSGGPSTDTQYF
TGCAGTGGCGGGCCTAGCACAGATACGCAGTATTTT
>TRBJ2-7|TRBV27|-|-
CASSLRLAYEQYF
TGTGCCAGCAGTTTAAGACTAGCCTACGAGCAGTACTTC
>TRBJ2-5|TRBV11-2|-|TRBD1
CASSKDGTGSQETQYF
TGTGCCAGCAGCAAAGACGGGACAGGTTCCCAAGAGACCCAGTACTTC